A single sample is the source of the 2 T cell receptor beta chains below, sequenced in a study of blood T cells in healthy people across ages. Using a J-beta primer mix together with a sample-barcoded 5' primer, a second PCR was run for roughly 6 to 12 cycles. TCRdb re-called the 5' RACE reads with MiXCR, one entry per CDR3 protein. The sample lists about 1.4 million distinct CDR3 sequences, around 59% occurring once. The specimen sequenced was blood. The receptor set was obtained from a man between 18 and 29 years old in good health.

This clonotype was observed a few times. The chain has TRBV7-9 and TRBJ2-7, with 8 bases fitting TRBD2. CDR1 is SEHNR, CDR2 FQNEAQ, per germline (reference sequence). The CDR3 runs 16 residues. With 1 base clipped from V and 5 bases from J, the junction kept 10 bases outside the gene matches. The CDR3: CASSLGTAGVVHEQYF. The CDR3 DNA reads TGTGCCAGCAGCTTAGGAACAGCGGGAGTGGTACACGAGCAGTACTTC.

The chain combines TRBV7-2 with TRBJ2-1; 9 nucleotides match TRBD1. V dropped 7 bases and J dropped 4; count of bases not matched to a gene: 8. Germline values: CDR1 SGHTA, CDR2 FQGNSA. CDR3 length equals 15 residues. The CDR3 reads CASIRRDRDYNEQFF. In DNA form, the CDR3 reads TGTGCCAGCATCCGCCGGGACAGGGATTACAATGAGCAGTTCTTC.